The clone carrying this T cell receptor beta chain was seen just once. Its specificity is not known. The sample originates from a study of post-analysis software for immune sequencing data. Study as a whole: The cohort encompassed relapsing-remitting, secondary progressive and progressive-relapsing multiple sclerosis disease courses. Study outcomes and limitations: Normalized Chao1 diversity was significantly reduced in patients versus controls. Analysis by F measure revealed that same-batch samples clustered strongly together. Four or five TRBV segments, including TRBV5-6, TRBV5-1 and TRBV20-1, were more frequent in patients than controls.

Unique molecular identifiers had been added to the TCR beta cDNA libraries. Yield was roughly 500,000 cDNA molecules from around 1 to 9.1 million T cells. TCRdb reprocessed the PCR reads with MiXCR, giving one entry per CDR3 protein. The data hold about 460,000 distinct CDR3 sequences, with around 40% observed a single time. Germline CDR1 SGHVS, CDR2 FNYEAQ. Trimming took 3 bases from V and 0 from J, leaving 11 bases between them. CDR3 size: 16 residues. The TCR originated in a girl between 5 and 17 years old with multiple sclerosis. Input material: blood. The V and J genes are TRBV7-6 and TRBJ2-2, with D tentatively TRBD1 (6 bases). The CDR3 bases are TGTGCCAGCAGCTTCTTTGGACAGCCGAACACCGGGGAGCTGTTTTTT. Its protein product is CASSFFGQPNTGELFF.